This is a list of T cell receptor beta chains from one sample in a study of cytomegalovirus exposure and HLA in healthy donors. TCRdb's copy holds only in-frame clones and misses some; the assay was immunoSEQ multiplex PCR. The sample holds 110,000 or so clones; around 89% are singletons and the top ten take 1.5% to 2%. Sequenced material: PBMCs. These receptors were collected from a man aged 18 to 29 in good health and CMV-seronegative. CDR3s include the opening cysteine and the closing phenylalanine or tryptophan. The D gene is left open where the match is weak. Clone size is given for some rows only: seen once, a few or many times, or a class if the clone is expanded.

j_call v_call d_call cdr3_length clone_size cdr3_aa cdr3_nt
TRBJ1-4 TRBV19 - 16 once CASSDIRGGGNEKLFF TGTGCCAGTAGTGACATTAGGGGGGGCGGAAATGAAAAACTGTTTTTT
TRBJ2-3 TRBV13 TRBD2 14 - CASSLWTSGSPQYF TGTGCCAGCAGCTTGTGGACTAGCGGGTCACCGCAGTATTTT
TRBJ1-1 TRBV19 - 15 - CASSRPSSRGTEAFF TGTGCCAGTAGTAGGCCCTCGTCCCGTGGCACTGAAGCTTTCTTT
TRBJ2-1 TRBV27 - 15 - CASMERGLVDNEQFF TGTGCCAGCATGGAGAGGGGGTTGGTGGACAATGAGCAGTTCTTC
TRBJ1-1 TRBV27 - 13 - CASSSYPETEAFF TGTGCCAGCAGTTCTTACCCGGAGACTGAAGCTTTCTTT
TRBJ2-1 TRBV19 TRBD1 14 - CASSLETGNNEQFF TGTGCCAGTAGTCTCGAGACAGGGAACAATGAGCAGTTCTTC
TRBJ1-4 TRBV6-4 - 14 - CASSDSWGDEKLFF TGTGCCAGCAGTGATTCCTGGGGCGATGAAAAACTGTTTTTT
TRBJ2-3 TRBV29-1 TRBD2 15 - CSVEGRGGGTDTQYF TGCAGCGTTGAAGGGCGGGGGGGCGGCACAGATACGCAGTATTTT
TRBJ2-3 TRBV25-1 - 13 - CASNGWGTDTQYF TGTGCCAGCAACGGGTGGGGCACAGATACGCAGTATTTT
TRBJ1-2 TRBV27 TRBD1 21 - CASSFIFRGMAGQGINYGYTF TGTGCCAGCAGTTTTATCTTCCGGGGAATGGCGGGACAGGGGATAAACTATGGCTACACCTTC
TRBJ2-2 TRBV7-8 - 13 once CASSPRETGELFF TGTGCCAGCAGCCCGAGGGAGACCGGGGAGCTGTTTTTT
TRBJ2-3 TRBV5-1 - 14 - CASQAGGSTDTQYF TGCGCCAGCCAGGCCGGGGGAAGCACAGATACGCAGTATTTT
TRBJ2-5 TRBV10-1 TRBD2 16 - CASSDSGAGGPETQYF TGCGCCAGCAGTGACTCAGGAGCGGGAGGTCCTGAGACCCAGTACTTC
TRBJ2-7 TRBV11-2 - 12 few CASSLLGLEQYF TGTGCCAGCAGCTTACTGGGGCTCGAGCAGTACTTC
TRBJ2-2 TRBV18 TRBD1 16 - CASSRRGMTNTGELFF TGTGCCAGCTCACGCAGGGGGATGACGAACACCGGGGAGCTGTTTTTT
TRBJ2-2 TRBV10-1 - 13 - CASSELSTGELFF TGCGCCAGCAGTGAGTTATCGACCGGGGAGCTGTTTTTT
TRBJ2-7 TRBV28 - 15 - CASSLQRGLGGEQYF TGTGCCAGCAGTTTACAACGCGGGCTTGGCGGCGAGCAGTACTTC
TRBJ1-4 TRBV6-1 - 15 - CASTTSRGFGEKLFF TGTGCCAGCACTACCTCCAGGGGTTTTGGTGAAAAACTGTTTTTT
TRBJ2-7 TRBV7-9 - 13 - CASSRDTSYEQYF TGTGCCAGCAGCCGGGACACCTCCTACGAGCAGTACTTC
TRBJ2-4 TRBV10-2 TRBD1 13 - CASKVGQGNIQYF TGCGCCAGCAAGGTGGGACAGGGGAACATTCAGTACTTC
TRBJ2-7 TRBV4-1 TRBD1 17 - CASSQDPRQGGTYEQYF TGCGCCAGCAGCCAAGATCCCAGACAGGGGGGAACCTACGAGCAGTACTTC
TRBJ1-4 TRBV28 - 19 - CASSLWIRAGVATNEKLFF TGTGCCAGCAGTTTATGGATTCGCGCAGGCGTCGCAACTAATGAAAAACTGTTTTTT
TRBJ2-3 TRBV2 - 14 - CASSLLPNTDTQYF TGTGCCAGCAGTCTACTACCCAACACAGATACGCAGTATTTT
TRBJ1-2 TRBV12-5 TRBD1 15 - CASGQRDSWAYGYTF TGTGCTAGTGGTCAACGGGACAGCTGGGCCTATGGCTACACCTTC
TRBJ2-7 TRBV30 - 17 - CAWSRRRRQLGPYEQYF TGTGCCTGGAGTAGGAGGCGGAGGCAGTTGGGCCCCTACGAGCAGTACTTC
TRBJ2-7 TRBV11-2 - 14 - CASSSPVRVDEQYF TGTGCCAGCAGCTCCCCGGTACGGGTTGACGAGCAGTACTTC
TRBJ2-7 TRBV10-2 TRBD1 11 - CASSERGRKYF TGCGCCAGCAGTGAGAGGGGGCGGAAGTACTTC
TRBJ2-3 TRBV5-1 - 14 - CASSLGQGPDTQYF TGCGCCAGCAGCTTGGGTCAGGGCCCAGATACGCAGTATTTT
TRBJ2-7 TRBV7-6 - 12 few CASSTTSYEQYF TGTGCCAGCAGCACAACAAGTTACGAGCAGTACTTC
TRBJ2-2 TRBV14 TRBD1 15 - CASSKNRGYGGELFF TGTGCCAGCAGTAAAAACAGGGGTTATGGCGGGGAGCTGTTTTTT
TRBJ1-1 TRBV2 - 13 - CAQRRQGNTEAFF TGTGCACAACGCCGCCAGGGGAACACTGAAGCTTTCTTT
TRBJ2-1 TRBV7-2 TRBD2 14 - CASSFSGIKSEQFF TGTGCCAGCAGCTTCAGCGGGATCAAGAGTGAGCAGTTCTTC
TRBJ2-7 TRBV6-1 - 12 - CASTEPTGEQYF TGTGCCAGCACCGAACCCACGGGCGAGCAGTACTTC
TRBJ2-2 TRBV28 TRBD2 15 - CASSFERGYTGELFF TGTGCCAGCAGTTTCGAGCGGGGGTATACCGGGGAGCTGTTTTTT
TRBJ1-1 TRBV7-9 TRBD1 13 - CASIGTGATEAFF TGTGCCAGCATCGGGACAGGGGCCACTGAAGCTTTCTTT
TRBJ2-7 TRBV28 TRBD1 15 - CASSLVGQGMYEQYF TGTGCCAGCAGTTTAGTAGGACAGGGTATGTACGAGCAGTACTTC
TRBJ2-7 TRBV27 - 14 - CASRLSVGAYEQYF TGTGCCAGCAGGCTCTCAGTTGGGGCTTACGAGCAGTACTTC
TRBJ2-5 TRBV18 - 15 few CASSNSILREETQYF TGTGCCAGCTCAAATAGCATTTTGAGGGAAGAGACCCAGTACTTC
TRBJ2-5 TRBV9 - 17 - CASSVGRSGRGQETQYF TGTGCCAGCAGCGTAGGGCGATCAGGGCGGGGACAAGAGACCCAGTACTTC
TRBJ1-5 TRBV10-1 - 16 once CASSESVTGVNQPQHF TGCGCCAGCAGTGAGTCGGTCACAGGAGTCAATCAGCCCCAGCATTTT
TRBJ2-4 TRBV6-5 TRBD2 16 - CASSWTSGAGGNIQYF TGTGCCAGCAGTTGGACTAGCGGAGCTGGGGGGAACATTCAGTACTTC
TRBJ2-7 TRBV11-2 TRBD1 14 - CASSSTDRVYEQYF TGTGCCAGCAGCTCTACTGACAGGGTCTACGAGCAGTACTTC
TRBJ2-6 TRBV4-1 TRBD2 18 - CASSRGLAGVSGANVLTF TGCGCCAGCAGCCGCGGACTAGCGGGAGTTTCTGGGGCCAACGTCCTGACTTTC
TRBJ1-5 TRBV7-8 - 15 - CASRKDRHSNQPQHF TGTGCCAGCAGAAAAGACAGACATAGCAATCAGCCCCAGCATTTT